This TCR beta chain was documented in a study of blood T cell repertoires in COVID-19. Study-wide background: T cells, B-cell-depleted T cells, or PBMCs provided the cDNA or gDNA that served as material.

Sequencing used immunoSEQ multiplex PCR; TCRdb keeps in-frame clones, though not all of them. The table shows approximately 500,000 clones, with 85% to 90% occurring only once. Looked up from germline, CDR1 is KGHDR and CDR2 is SFDVKD. V was trimmed by 2 bases and J by 4 bases, leaving 14 bases between them. CDR3 length: 16 residues. Seattle patients were enrolled during active infection and followed longitudinally. Sequenced material: peripheral blood. This TCR was sampled from a woman in her forties or fifties with COVID-19, enrolled during active disease. The chain uses TRBV24-1 and TRBJ2-1, with D possibly TRBD1 on 6 matching bases. CDR3 residues: CATSDSRGQFYNEQFF. The CDR3 nucleotides are TGTGCCACCAGTGATTCCCGCGGACAGTTTTACAATGAGCAGTTCTTC.